This T cell receptor beta chain was retrieved from a study of T cell responses to AZD1222 COVID-19 vaccine. Study-wide points: Repertoires were obtained solely post-peak T cell response. White British donors predominated, females outnumbered males, and clonal diversity was possibly underestimated. Unmutated variant regions are reportedly the target of nearly half of TCRs that are spike-specific. Only a handful of people who got AZD1222 tested seropositive at baseline.

Germline V gene sequence: CDR1 SGHTA, CDR2 FQGNSA. The germline V and J ends were trimmed by 2 bases and 10 bases, with 8 bases remaining between them. The CDR3 consists of 12 residues. Measured with immunoSEQ multiplex PCR; TCRdb has only the in-frame clones, and not every one. Of some 120,000 clones in the sample, 70% to 85% were seen once. In its sample, this clone was seen once. Its cognate antigen is unknown. The V and J genes are TRBV7-2 and TRBJ1-4; D remains unclear. The source was peripheral blood, collected 28 days after the second AZD1222 dose. This clonotype was obtained from an adult who received the AZD1222 COVID-19 vaccine. Written as DNA, the CDR3 is TGTGCCAGCAGCTTATCTCCCGCAAAACTGTTTTTT. It is translated as CASSLSPAKLFF.